The rows below give T cell receptor beta chains drawn from one sample of a study of STAT5B mutations in CD4+ large granular lymphocyte leukemia. Data came from immunoSEQ multiplex PCR; TCRdb stores just in-frame clones and leaves some out. The repertoire holds over 35,000 clones, around 84% seen once, with under 0.4% in the top ten. The sample consisted of CD4+ T cells from blood buffy coats. These receptors all stem from a human donor in good health. CDR3s include the opening cysteine and the closing phenylalanine or tryptophan. The D gene is left open where the match is weak. Only some rows state a clone size, as once, few, many or a class for expanded clones.

TRBD1	TRBV5-1	TRBJ2-2	-	TGCGCCAGCAGCCCGGTGGGACAGGGGAACACCGGGGAGCTGTTTTTT	CASSPVGQGNTGELFF
TRBD2	TRBV19	TRBJ2-5	-	TGTGCCAGTAGTATGGATGGGACTAGCGGGAGGGAAGAAGAGACCCAGTACTTC	CASSMDGTSGREEETQYF
TRBD2	TRBV19	TRBJ2-1	-	TGTGCCAGTAGTGCGGGGACTACCGACAATGAGCAGTTCTTC	CASSAGTTDNEQFF
-	TRBV30	TRBJ2-7	-	TGTGCCTGGACAAGGGGGTCCTACGAGCAGTACTTC	CAWTRGSYEQYF
-	TRBV7-2	TRBJ2-7	-	TGTGCCAGCAGCTTATATTCAGGGGGGGGCTACGAGCAGTACTTC	CASSLYSGGGYEQYF
-	TRBV4-3	TRBJ1-2	-	TGCGCCAGCAGCGAGACAGCTACTACTAACTATGGCTACACCTTC	CASSETATTNYGYTF
-	TRBV18	TRBJ1-5	-	TGTGCCAGCTCACGGACCGCCCCGGGGAATGGCAATCAGCCCCAGCATTTT	CASSRTAPGNGNQPQHF
-	TRBV6-5	TRBJ2-3	-	TGTGCCAGCAGTTACTCGGGGACCTACACAACAGATACGCAGTATTTT	CASSYSGTYTTDTQYF
TRBD2	TRBV29-1	TRBJ2-5	-	TGCAGCGTTGTTCTAGCGGGTCGCTCGCTGGGGGCCCAGTACTTC	CSVVLAGRSLGAQYF
-	TRBV4-1	TRBJ2-3	-	TGCGCCAGCAGCCAAGTCGACGCAGATACGCAGTATTTT	CASSQVDADTQYF
-	TRBV10-2	TRBJ1-2	-	TGCGCCAGCAGTGAGAACAGGGTCTATGGCTACACCTTC	CASSENRVYGYTF
-	TRBV6-5	TRBJ1-3	once	TGTGCCAGCAGGTCCAGCAGCTCTGGAAACACCATATATTTT	CASRSSSSGNTIYF
TRBD1	TRBV13	TRBJ1-2	-	TGTGCCAGCAGCTCAAACTCAGGGTTTGCGGCAGGGGGCTTCTATGGCTACACCTTC	CASSSNSGFAAGGFYGYTF
TRBD1	TRBV7-3	TRBJ2-6	-	TGTGCCAGCGGACAGGGGAGTGGGGCCAACGTCCTGACTTTC	CASGQGSGANVLTF
-	TRBV9	TRBJ1-2	-	TGTGCCACCACTCCTGGGCCTAACTATGGCTACACCTTC	CATTPGPNYGYTF
-	TRBV6-1	TRBJ1-2	few	TGTGCCAGCAGTGAAGAAGGGGGGCGAAACTATGGCTACACCTTC	CASSEEGGRNYGYTF
-	TRBV10-3	TRBJ2-2	-	TGTGCCATCCGCCTTAGGGGTGGGAACACCGGGGAGCTGTTTTTT	CAIRLRGGNTGELFF
-	TRBV11-3	TRBJ2-2	-	TGTGCCAGCAGCTTAGACCAAGGGGGGAGCACAAACACCGGGGAGCTGTTTTTT	CASSLDQGGSTNTGELFF
TRBD1	TRBV5-8	TRBJ2-7	-	TGTGCCAGCAGCTTGGTGTCGGGACAGGGGGCGGCCTACGAGCAGTACTTC	CASSLVSGQGAAYEQYF
-	TRBV5-4	TRBJ2-3	-	TGTGCCACCAGGTCCTGGGGTTTGTCAGATACGCAGTATTTT	CATRSWGLSDTQYF
-	TRBV6-1	TRBJ1-3	-	TGTGCCAGCAGCGGACACGGCTCTGGAAACACCATATATTTT	CASSGHGSGNTIYF
-	TRBV6-1	TRBJ1-1	-	TGTGCCAGCAGTGAACGGCGGGGGAACACTGAAGCTTTCTTT	CASSERRGNTEAFF
TRBD1	TRBV10-3	TRBJ1-2	-	TGTGCCATCAGTGAGTCGACAGGGTTTAATGGCTACACCTTC	CAISESTGFNGYTF
-	TRBV4-2	TRBJ1-5	-	TGTGCCAGCAGAAATTCAGGGGTCGGCGGTAGCAATCAGCCCCAGCATTTT	CASRNSGVGGSNQPQHF
-	TRBV9	TRBJ2-2	-	TGTGCCAGCAGCGTAGACACCGGGGAGCTGTTTTTT	CASSVDTGELFF
-	TRBV15	TRBJ1-1	-	TGTGCCACCAGCAGGGACAGGAACACTGAAGCTTTCTTT	CATSRDRNTEAFF
-	TRBV2	TRBJ2-7	-	TGTGCCAGTTTATTCACTCTTCGGGACGAGCAGTACTTC	CASLFTLRDEQYF
-	TRBV19	TRBJ1-5	few	TGTGCCAGTAGTTGGGCAGGTCAATCGGATCAGCCCCAGCATTTT	CASSWAGQSDQPQHF
-	TRBV28	TRBJ2-7	-	TGTGCCAGCCAATTCTCGTCGCGGGGACGGACCTACGAGCAGTACTTC	CASQFSSRGRTYEQYF
-	TRBV2	TRBJ2-2	-	TGTGCCAGCTCCGGGAACACCGGGGAGCTGTTTTTT	CASSGNTGELFF
-	TRBV12-5	TRBJ1-1	-	TGTGCTAGTGGTTTTGCCAGGCTGAACACTGAAGCTTTCTTT	CASGFARLNTEAFF
-	TRBV4-1	TRBJ2-5	once	TGCGCCAGCAGCCAGCCACCGGGACAATCTTTACAAGAGACCCAGTACTTC	CASSQPPGQSLQETQYF
TRBD1	TRBV10-1	TRBJ2-7	-	TGCGCCAGCAGTGATGTGTGGACAGGGGTCTACGAGCAGTACTTC	CASSDVWTGVYEQYF
TRBD1	TRBV5-6	TRBJ2-7	-	TGTGCCAGCAGCTTCACGACAGGGGGCGGTCTATACGAGCAGTACTTC	CASSFTTGGGLYEQYF
-	TRBV10-2	TRBJ2-7	-	TGCGCCAGCAGTGAGGGTGGGGACCGACGCCACGAGCAGTACTTC	CASSEGGDRRHEQYF
TRBD2	TRBV19	TRBJ2-1	-	TGTGCCAGTAGTATAGAGGACTTGGCGGGAGGTAGGGGTGAGCAGTTCTTC	CASSIEDLAGGRGEQFF
TRBD1	TRBV6-5	TRBJ1-1	-	TGTGCCAGCAGGGACAGGGTCGGAGCTGAAGCTTTCTTT	CASRDRVGAEAFF